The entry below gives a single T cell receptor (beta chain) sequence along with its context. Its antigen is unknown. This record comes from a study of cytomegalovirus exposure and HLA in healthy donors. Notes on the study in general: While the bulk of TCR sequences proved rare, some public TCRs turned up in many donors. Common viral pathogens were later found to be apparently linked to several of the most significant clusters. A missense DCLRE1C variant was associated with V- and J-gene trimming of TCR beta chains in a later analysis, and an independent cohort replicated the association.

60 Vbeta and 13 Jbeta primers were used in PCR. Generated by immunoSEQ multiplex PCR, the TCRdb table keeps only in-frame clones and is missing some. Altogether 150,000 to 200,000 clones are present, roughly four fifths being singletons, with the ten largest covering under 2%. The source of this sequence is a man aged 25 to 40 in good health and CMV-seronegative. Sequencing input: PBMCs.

The CDR3 protein is CASSPLAGAPTNTGELFF. In nucleotides, the CDR3 is TGTGCCAGCTCACCGCTAGCGGGAGCCCCCACGAACACCGGGGAGCTGTTTTTT. The rearrangement joins TRBV18 to TRBJ2-2; 10 nucleotides align to TRBD2. This CDR3 comprises 18 residues. Unmatched junction bases numbered 7, after V lost 3 bases and J lost 0 bases. CDR1 is KGHSH, CDR2 LQKENI, per germline.